A single sample gave rise to the 9 T cell receptor beta chains below, sequenced in a study of molecular identifiers for immune sequencing clone quantification. One entry per CDR3 protein results from TCRdb running MiXCR on the PCR reads. The sample comprises approximately 500,000 distinct CDR3 sequences, 20% to 25% of which are singletons, and 0.65% to 0.95% rests with the top ten. Sample: naive CD8+ T cells from blood, with Jurkat cell RNA spiked in. The subset is: FACS-sorted CD8+CD4-CCR7+CD45RA+ naive T cells. These receptors were obtained from a human donor in good health. Some libraries in this study had Jurkat cell RNA spiked in.

Of note for this clonotype: A single base separates this from a much larger clone, so it may be a read error. This chain joins TRBV7-2 and TRBJ2-1; no clear D gene. Germline values: CDR1 SGHTA, CDR2 FQGNSA. This CDR3 has 15 amino acids. The CDR3 DNA reads as TGTGCCAGCAGCTTAATGGGCAGAACCTACAGTGAGCAGTTCTTC. Its translation: CASSLMGRTYSEQFF.

This clonotype has just a few counts. This chain links TRBV29-1 with TRBJ2-7; tentatively, D is TRBD1 (5 bases). CDR1 and CDR2 from the germline V gene are SQVTM and ANQGSEA. The CDR3 extends over 14 amino acids. The V end was cut by 7 bases, the J end by 6 bases, with 22 bases between. CDR3 coding DNA: TGCAGCGCATTTATAGCAGGGAATCTCGTCGAGCAGTACTTC. Translating gives CSAFIAGNLVEQYF.

This clonotype was detected ten times or more. The rearrangement uses TRBV6-5 and TRBJ1-2; D is perhaps TRBD1 (5 bases). V lost 4 bases and J lost 6, with 15 bases in between. Germline loops: CDR1 MNHEY, CDR2 SVGAGI. There are 14 residues in the CDR3. CDR3 coding DNA: TGTGCCAGCAGTTTATTTCCAGGGATGGATGGCTACACCTTC. Amino acids: CASSLFPGMDGYTF.

Many counts were recorded for this clonotype. The chain has TRBV7-6 and TRBJ2-5, with 7 nucleotides matching TRBD2. Germline V lookup: CDR1 SGHVS, CDR2 FNYEAQ. The CDR3 runs 16 residues. V lost 5 bases and J lost 1; bases outside the gene matches: 10. The CDR3 region is CASSPYQAGIQETQYF. Written as DNA, the CDR3 is TGTGCCAGCAGCCCATATCAAGCGGGGATCCAAGAGACCCAGTACTTC.

About this clonotype: A read error may explain this, as a much larger clone is one base away. The chain carries TRBV7-9 and TRBJ2-4; the match to TRBD1 covers 12 bases. J was trimmed by 6 bases and V by 6 bases; bases with no gene match: 18. The germline CDR1 and CDR2 sequences are SEHNR and FQNEAQ (reference sequence). The CDR3 has 19 residues. The CDR3 nucleotides read TGTGCCAGCAGAGCAAGCCCCACACCGGGACAGGGGGCTGGAAACATTCAGTACTTC. Translated: CASRASPTPGQGAGNIQYF.

Note on this clonotype: A read error may explain this, as a much larger clone is one base away. The rearrangement joins TRBV6-2 or TRBV6-3 to TRBJ1-1; D not resolved. The germline gives CDR1 MNHEY, CDR2 SVGEGT. The CDR3 sequence is 14 residues long. Trimming shortened V by 1 base and J by 3 bases, and 9 bases separated the two germline ends. The CDR3 sequence: CASSYLPGDTEAFF. CDR3 in DNA: TGTGCCAGCAGTTACTTGCCAGGCGACACTGAAGCTTTCTTT.

This clonotype was seen many times. The J gene is TRBJ1-5, the V gene TRBV19; D remains ambiguous. This CDR3 spans 14 amino acids. Trimming stripped 7 bases from V and 8 bases from J, with 18 bases between. Germline V lookup: CDR1 LNHDA, CDR2 SQIVND (reference sequence). The CDR3 here is CASTSLPREEPQHF. The CDR3, as DNA: TGTGCCAGTACCTCGCTCCCCCGGGAAGAGCCCCAGCATTTT.

The chain uses TRBV7-9 and TRBJ2-1; 8 bases agree with TRBD1. Germline values: CDR1 SEHNR, CDR2 FQNEAQ (reference sequence). V dropped 5 bases and J dropped 4; count of bases not matched to a gene: 7. The CDR3 has 15 residues. In DNA, the CDR3 is TGTGCCAGCAGCCCGCCGGGACAGGATTACAATGAGCAGTTCTTC. Encoded protein: CASSPPGQDYNEQFF.

The chain has TRBV6-2 or TRBV6-3 and TRBJ2-7, with TRBD2 matching 7 bases. V lost 5 bases to trimming and J lost 4 bases; unmatched junction nucleotides: 8. Germline V gene lookup returns CDR1 MNHEY and CDR2 SVGEGT. This CDR3 spans 14 amino acids. The CDR3 here is CASSTTLAEYEQYF. CDR3 DNA: TGTGCCAGCAGTACGACGCTAGCGGAATACGAGCAGTACTTC.